One and the same sample provided the 25 T cell receptor beta chains below, sequenced in a study of T-cell memory formation after mild COVID-19. TCRdb passed the 5' RACE reads through MiXCR, listing each CDR3 protein once. The repertoire holds more than 25,000 distinct CDR3 sequences, with 7.4% as singletons. Input material: PBMCs or a T cell subset sorted from them (not recorded which). These receptors all come from an adult woman who had mild COVID-19 (a few samples of this study predate the infection). Cell type and time point are not known.

This clonotype was found many times. CDR3 amino acids: CASSLVPSGTQETQYF. The CDR3 DNA reads TGCGCCAGCAGCTTGGTCCCTAGCGGGACCCAAGAGACCCAGTACTTC. The rearrangement joins TRBV5-1 to TRBJ2-5, with 9 positions matching TRBD2. CDR3 length: 16 amino acids. CDR1 and CDR2 from the germline V gene are SGHRS and YFSETQ. Trimming cost V 0 bases and J 1 base; bases outside gene matches: 4.

This clonotype was counted many times. The V call is TRBV20-1, the J call TRBJ1-2; TRBD1 matches at 10 bases. Germline trimming cut 5 bases from V and 3 bases from J; bases unmatched to any gene: 3. In germline, CDR1 is DFQATT, CDR2 SNEGSKA (reference sequence). This CDR3 spans 13 amino acids. CDR3: CSARTGGDYGYTF. CDR3 coding DNA: TGCAGTGCTCGGACAGGGGGTGACTATGGCTACACCTTC.

This clonotype showed up just a few times. V gene TRBV15 combines with J gene TRBJ1-2, with TRBD1 identical over 8 bases. Germline V gives CDR1 LNHNV, CDR2 YYDKDF (reference sequence). This CDR3 is built from 14 residues. With 3 bases clipped from V and 4 bases from J, the junction kept 4 bases outside the gene matches. The CDR3: CATSRDREAYGYTF. Written as DNA, the CDR3 is TGTGCCACCAGCAGGGACAGGGAGGCCTATGGCTACACCTTC. Combining the CDR3 with reference TRBV15 and TRBJ1-2 gives the whole variable domain DAMVIQNPRYQVTQFGKPVTLSCSQTLNHNVMYWYQQKSSQAPKLLFHYYDKDFNNEADTPDNFQSRRPNTSFCFLDIRSPGLGDTAMYLCATSRDREAYGYTFGSGTRLTVV.

Many counts were recorded for this clonotype. This chain joins TRBV7-9 and TRBJ2-7; 12 bases agree with TRBD2. The CDR3 loop spans 15 amino acids. Germline lookup yields CDR1 SEHNR and CDR2 FQNEAQ (reference sequence). Germline trimming cut 6 bases from V and 6 bases from J; bases unmatched to any gene: 9. The CDR3 DNA follows: TGTGCCAGCAGTTCGACTAGCGGGGGTTCCGTCGAGCAGTACTTC. This translates into CASSSTSGGSVEQYF.

This clonotype was counted at least ten times. The chain employs TRBV20-1 and TRBJ2-7; D possibly uses TRBD1 or TRBD2 (6 bases each). The CDR3 totals 15 residues. V was shortened by 1 base and J by 5 bases, with 18 bases between the two germline ends. Per germline, CDR1 DFQATT and CDR2 SNEGSKA (reference sequence). CDR3: CSARGVGGFKDEQYF. Here the CDR3 DNA reads TGCAGTGCTAGAGGAGTCGGGGGCTTTAAGGACGAGCAGTACTTC.

This clonotype came up many times. The rearrangement joins TRBV7-9 to TRBJ1-4; TRBD1 might be the D (5 bases). This CDR3 has 14 residues. Trimming removed 8 bases from V and 3 bases from J, with 13 bases in between. Germline CDR1 reads SEHNR; CDR2 reads FQNEAQ (reference sequence). The CDR3 sequence is CASSRGGANEKLFF. The CDR3 nucleotides read TGTGCCAGCTCCCGGGGAGGGGCTAATGAAAAACTGTTTTTT.

In this sample, this clonotype turned up many times. The chain combines TRBV18 with TRBJ2-1, with D possibly matching TRBD1 (6 bases). The CDR3 is made up of 18 amino acids. Germline V CDR1 and CDR2: KGHSH, LQKENI. V gave up 1 base and J gave up 4 bases, with 20 bases separating them. DNA for the CDR3: TGTGCCAGCTCACCACTTGTTGTACAGGGCAGGGTGTACAATGAGCAGTTCTTC. Protein sequence: CASSPLVVQGRVYNEQFF. Full variable domain (missing parts from reference TRBV18 and TRBJ2-1): NAGVMQNPRHLVRRRGQEARLRCSPMKGHSHVYWYRQLPEEGLKFMVYLQKENIIDESGMPKERFSAEFPKEGPSILRIQQVVRGDSAAYFCASSPLVVQGRVYNEQFFGPGTRLTVL.

This clonotype was seen at least ten times. The chain joins TRBV28 to TRBJ2-3; 7 bases fit TRBD1. This CDR3 contains 16 residues. The junction had 13 bases not matched to a gene; V was cut back by 6 bases and J by 4 bases. Germline CDR1 reads MDHEN; CDR2 reads SYDVKM. In DNA, the CDR3 is TGTGCCAGCAGGAGACAGGGTGATAAAATCGCAGATACGCAGTATTTT. This sequence encodes CASRRQGDKIADTQYF.

The sample holds a few counts of this clonotype. The V and J genes are TRBV19 and TRBJ1-1, with D possibly matching TRBD1 (5 bases). Germline CDR1 LNHDA, CDR2 SQIVND (reference sequence). The CDR3 length is 13 residues. The V end was cut by 6 bases, the J end by 6 bases, with 14 bases between. The CDR3 bases are TGTGCCAGTAGCCCAATCGGGGGGGCTGAAGCTTTCTTT. This translates into CASSPIGGAEAFF. Together with reference TRBV19 and TRBJ1-1, the CDR3 gives the full variable domain: DGGITQSPKYLFRKEGQNVTLSCEQNLNHDAMYWYRQDPGQGLRLIYYSQIVNDFQKGDIAEGYSVSREKKESFPLTVTSAQKNPTAFYLCASSPIGGAEAFFGQGTRLTVV.

This clonotype was counted at least ten times. The rearrangement joins TRBV5-5 to TRBJ2-5; TRBD2 might be the D (6 bases). Germline-derived CDR1 and CDR2 are SGHKS and YYEKEE (reference sequence). CDR3 length equals 15 residues. Trimming left V 0 bases short and J 5 bases short, with 14 bases between. CDR3 DNA sequence: TGTGCCAGCAGCTTGGAGCCTAGCGACCGGGAGACCCAGTACTTC. Translation: CASSLEPSDRETQYF.

The sample holds many counts of this clonotype. The genes are TRBV6-5 and TRBJ1-2; D perhaps matches TRBD1 (5 bases). V gave up 4 bases and J gave up 1 base, with 16 bases separating them. Looked up from germline, CDR1 is MNHEY and CDR2 is SVGAGI. The CDR3 covers 16 residues. Here the CDR3 DNA reads TGTGCCAGCAGTTCTAATCAGGGTGGGAATAACTATGGCTACACCTTC. This encodes CASSSNQGGNNYGYTF.

This clonotype was detected ten times or more. J is TRBJ1-2 and V is TRBV14; 8 bases agree with TRBD1. This CDR3 comprises 16 residues. V shed 0 bases and J 4 bases; nucleotides not matched to a gene: 7. Germline CDR1 and CDR2: SGHDN and FVKESK. This CDR3 is CASSQDVRQGSYGYTF. DNA of the CDR3: TGTGCCAGCAGCCAAGATGTGAGACAGGGGTCCTATGGCTACACCTTC. The full variable domain, in which reference TRBV14 and TRBJ1-2 provide the parts outside the CDR3, is EAGVTQFPSHSVIEKGQTVTLRCDPISGHDNLYWYRRVMGKEIKFLLHFVKESKQDESGMPNNRFLAERTGGTYSTLKVQPAELEDSGVYFCASSQDVRQGSYGYTFGSGTRLTVV.

The sample holds many counts of this clonotype. The chain joins TRBV5-1 to TRBJ2-5; TRBD2 aligns across 12 bases. V was pared by 0 bases and J by 7 bases, with 13 bases of the junction left unmatched. From germline, CDR1 is SGHRS and CDR2 YFSETQ. The CDR3 runs 18 residues. The CDR3 here is CASSLVGPGLAGSVTQYF. CDR3 sequence (DNA): TGCGCCAGCAGCTTGGTTGGCCCGGGACTAGCGGGTTCGGTGACCCAGTACTTC. Full variable domain (missing parts from reference TRBV5-1 and TRBJ2-5): KAGVTQTPRYLIKTRGQQVTLSCSPISGHRSVSWYQQTPGQGLQFLFEYFSETQRNKGNFPGRFSGRQFSNSRSEMNVSTLELGDSALYLCASSLVGPGLAGSVTQYFGPGTRLLVL.

This clonotype was counted ten times or more. Its ends do not fully match the called genes, so a read error is possible. J is TRBJ2-7 and V is TRBV7-6, with unresolved D. CDR3 length: 13 residues. Germline CDR1 is SGHVS and CDR2 is FNYEAQ. The CDR3: CASSLDTPYEQYF. The CDR3 DNA follows: TGTGCCAGCAGTTTAGACACCCCCTACGAGCAGTACTTC. Full variable domain (remainder filled in from reference TRBV7-6 and TRBJ2-7): GAGVSQSPRYKVTKRGQDVALRCDPISGHVSLYWYRQALGQGPEFLTYFNYEAQQDKSGLPNDRFSAERPEGSISTLTIQRTEQRDSAMYRCASSLDTPYEQYFGPGTRLTVT.

This clonotype came up many times. The CDR3 here is CASSTPKNIQYF. CDR3 bases: TGTGCCAGCAGCACCCCCAAAAACATTCAGTACTTC. The J gene is TRBJ2-4, the V gene TRBV7-8; D remains unclear. The CDR3 length is 12 residues. Deletions cut 5 bases from V and 2 bases from J, with 4 bases between. Germline CDR1 is SGHVS and CDR2 is FQNEAQ.

This clonotype has ten or more counts. The chain's CDR3 is CASSLREGGEQFF. Written as DNA, the CDR3 is TGTGCCAGCAGTTTAAGGGAGGGGGGTGAGCAGTTCTTC. This rearrangement joins TRBV12-3 or TRBV12-4 to TRBJ2-1; perhaps TRBD2 as D (7 bases). The V and J ends lost 2 bases and 9 bases respectively, with 11 bases between them. CDR3 length equals 13 residues.

In its sample, this clonotype was seen many times. The chain is built from TRBV27 and TRBJ2-5, with 8 bases identical to TRBD1. There are 15 residues in the CDR3. CDR1 and CDR2 from the germline V gene are MNHEY and SMNVEV (reference sequence). V lost 4 bases and J lost 9; bases outside the gene matches: 13. The DNA of the CDR3 is TGTGCCAGCAGTTCCGCCCCGGACAGGGTGGGGGCCCAGTACTTC. As protein: CASSSAPDRVGAQYF.

There are many counts of this clonotype. The chain links TRBV7-9 to TRBJ2-2; weak D call: TRBD2 (6 bases). The V gene lost 5 bases and the J gene lost 2 bases, with 12 bases spanning the gap. The V gene's germline CDR1 is SEHNR and CDR2 FQNEAQ (reference sequence). The CDR3 consists of 15 residues. CDR3 loop: CASSNPSANTGELFF. The DNA of the CDR3 is TGTGCCAGCAGCAACCCTAGCGCTAACACCGGGGAGCTGTTTTTT.

The sample holds many counts of this clonotype. The chain uses TRBV7-3 and TRBJ2-3; TRBD2 agrees at 12 bases. After removal of 5 bases from V and 2 bases from J, the junction contained 5 bases not matched to a gene. CDR1 SGHTA and CDR2 FQGTGA come from the germline V gene. The CDR3 is 16 amino acids. CDR3 in amino acids: CASSTTSGGTTDTQYF. For the CDR3, the DNA is TGTGCCAGCAGCACCACTAGCGGGGGGACCACAGATACGCAGTATTTT.

The sample holds many counts of this clonotype. The chain uses TRBV6-2 or TRBV6-3 and TRBJ2-1; possibly TRBD2 for D (6 bases). Trimming shortened V by 1 base and J by 10 bases, and 20 bases separated the two germline ends. The CDR3 totals 16 residues. Germline V gives CDR1 MNHEY, CDR2 SVGEGT. As DNA, the CDR3 is TGTGCCAGCAGTTACTACGGGGCGGGAAGGGAATTGGAGCAGTTCTTC. As protein: CASSYYGAGRELEQFF.

This clonotype was recorded at least ten times. The chain carries TRBV4-1 and TRBJ2-1; 14 nucleotides align to TRBD2. Per the germline V gene, CDR1 is MGHRA and CDR2 is YSYEKL. CDR3 size: 18 residues. J was trimmed by 2 bases and V by 3 bases; bases with no gene match: 6. CDR3 bases: TGCGCCAGCAGCCAGGTCCCGGGACTAGCGGGGGCCTACAATGAGCAGTTCTTC. Translation: CASSQVPGLAGAYNEQFF.

This clonotype has a count of ten or more. The rearrangement uses TRBV28 and TRBJ2-7; 8 bases line up with TRBD1. The CDR3 consists of 12 residues. Germline V CDR1 and CDR2: MDHEN, SYDVKM. The V segment lost 10 bases and the J segment 5 bases; nucleotides outside the gene matches: 7. CDR3 sequence (DNA): TGTGCCACCTGGACAGGGAACCACGAGCAGTACTTC. Its protein is CATWTGNHEQYF.

In this sample, this clonotype turned up many times. This chain joins TRBV20-1 and TRBJ2-7; 12 bases line up with TRBD2. Germline CDR1 reads DFQATT; CDR2 reads SNEGSKA (reference sequence). The J segment lost 5 bases and the V segment lost 4 bases, leaving 3 bases of the junction unmatched. The CDR3 runs 13 residues. CDR3 nucleotide sequence: TGCAGTGCTACTAGCGGGAGGGCCGACGAGCAGTACTTC. Translating gives CSATSGRADEQYF.

This clonotype was recorded at least ten times. This chain connects TRBV20-1 to TRBJ2-1; the D is unclear. Germline values: CDR1 DFQATT, CDR2 SNEGSKA (reference sequence). The CDR3 is 13 residues long. V lost 6 bases and J 6 bases, leaving 15 bases between the germline ends. Here the CDR3 reads CSAKWRVTNEQFF. CDR3 DNA sequence: TGCAGTGCCAAGTGGCGCGTTACCAATGAGCAGTTCTTC.

By sample fraction, this clonotype is medium-sized (0.01 to 0.1%). The chain couples TRBV7-2 to TRBJ1-5; D is possibly TRBD1 (5 bases). Germline CDR1 reads SGHTA; CDR2 reads FQGNSA. Trimming pared 0 bases from V and 6 bases from J, leaving 12 bases between. The CDR3 runs 15 residues. The CDR3 protein is CASSLARDDGQPQHF. The DNA of the CDR3 is TGTGCCAGCAGCTTAGCCAGGGACGACGGTCAGCCCCAGCATTTT.